This T cell receptor (beta chain) was captured in a study of blood T cell repertoires in COVID-19. Overall study: COVID-19 samples, acute and convalescent, were from the United States, Italy and Spain. PBMCs, B-cell-depleted T cells, or T cells were the source of the cDNA or gDNA that made up the material.

CDR1 and CDR2 from the germline V gene are SGHDT and YYEEEE. The CDR3 is made up of 13 amino acids. The V and J ends lost 0 bases and 5 bases respectively, with 5 bases between them. In the source study's methods: Amplifying reference gene primers gave estimates of nucleated cell counts. The data were produced by immunoSEQ multiplex PCR, yet TCRdb's version contains in-frame clones alone and is incomplete. That table furnishes V, J and clone size, whereas the DNA furnished D and trimming. Of some 290,000 clones in the sample, around 90% are singletons; the top ten hold around 2.2%. Input material: peripheral blood. The gene calls are TRBV5-6 and TRBJ2-2, with D tentatively TRBD2 (5 bases). This TCR was recovered from a woman aged 45-60 years who had recovered from COVID-19. CDR3: CASSLAGTGELFF. The CDR3 DNA sequence: TGTGCCAGCAGCTTGGCGGGGACCGGGGAGCTGTTTTTT.